Shown below are 14 T cell receptor beta chains from a single sample sequenced in a study of spatial heterogeneity in lung cancer. In TCRdb, the 5' RACE reads were re-called with MiXCR into one record per CDR3 protein. Of approximately 9,400 distinct CDR3 sequences listed, over 4.5% are singletons. Documented time point: sample taken at primary tumor resection. The authors sequenced whole RNA from tumor, nontumor lung or frozen PBMC without sorting. Source: PBMCs, taken at surgery. These receptors originate from a male donor with early-stage non-small cell lung cancer.

V gene TRBV28 combines with J gene TRBJ1-1; TRBD1 might be the D (5 bases). Germline loops: CDR1 MDHEN, CDR2 SYDVKM. This CDR3 region has 18 residues. Between the trimmed V and J ends, which lost 1 base and 1 base, there was a span of 19 bases. CDR3 nucleotide sequence: TGTGCCAGCAGTTTATTAGAGGGGCCGGGAGGAGAGAACACTGAAGCTTTCTTT. Protein product: CASSLLEGPGGENTEAFF. Full variable domain (rest looked up from reference TRBV28 and TRBJ1-1): DVKVTQSSRYLVKRTGEKVFLECVQDMDHENMFWYRQDPGLGLRLIYFSYDVKMKEKGDIPEGYSVSREKKERFSLILESASTNQTSMYLCASSLLEGPGGENTEAFFGQGTRLTVV.

This clonotype is medium-sized by share. The gene calls are TRBV5-1 and TRBJ2-6; D is undetermined. Germline V CDR1 and CDR2: SGHRS, YFSETQ. The length of the CDR3 is 14 residues. Trimming shortened V by 6 bases and J by 0 bases, and 7 bases separated the two germline ends. The CDR3 loop reads CASIDPSGANVLTF. For the CDR3, the DNA is TGCGCCAGCATCGATCCCTCTGGGGCCAACGTCCTGACTTTC. Drawing the rest from reference TRBV5-1 and TRBJ2-6, the complete variable domain is KAGVTQTPRYLIKTRGQQVTLSCSPISGHRSVSWYQQTPGQGLQFLFEYFSETQRNKGNFPGRFSGRQFSNSRSEMNVSTLELGDSALYLCASIDPSGANVLTFGAGSRLTVL.

This clonotype was seen many times. The rearrangement links TRBV29-1 to TRBJ1-1, with D tentatively TRBD1 (6 bases). The CDR3 is 13 residues long. Trimming removed 1 base at V and 2 bases at J, with 8 bases between. The germline CDR1 and CDR2 sequences are SQVTM and ANQGSEA. The CDR3: CSVEGDINTEAFF. Written as DNA, the CDR3 is TGCAGCGTTGAAGGGGACATAAACACTGAAGCTTTCTTT.

This clonotype was observed at least ten times. The chain is built from TRBV7-2 and TRBJ2-1; D gene uncertain. This CDR3 region has 12 residues. Trimming took 5 bases from V and 4 from J, leaving 6 bases between them. Per the germline V gene, CDR1 is SGHTA and CDR2 is FQGNSA. The CDR3 loop reads CASSEAYNEQFF. In DNA, the CDR3 is TGTGCCAGCAGCGAAGCTTACAATGAGCAGTTCTTC.

This clonotype was picked up many times. V gene TRBV28 combines with J gene TRBJ1-5; D not certain. Germline V gene lookup returns CDR1 MDHEN and CDR2 SYDVKM. This CDR3 has 14 residues. V was shortened by 6 bases and J by 0 bases, with 9 bases between the two germline ends. The CDR3 region has the DNA TGTGCCAGCAGCCAAGGAGGTAGCAATCAGCCCCAGCATTTT. It encodes CASSQGGSNQPQHF.

The table lists this clonotype with many counts. The chain joins TRBV25-1 to TRBJ1-4; 7 nucleotides line up with TRBD1. The J segment lost 8 bases and the V segment lost 4 bases, leaving 10 bases of the junction unmatched. The CDR3 covers 15 residues. CDR1 is MGHDK and CDR2 is SYGVNS in the germline V gene. For the CDR3, the DNA is TGTGCCAGCAGTGCCCAGGGACAGCAACGGGAAAAACTGTTTTTT. Translating gives CASSAQGQQREKLFF.

By its share, this clonotype is medium-sized (0.01 to 0.1%). The CDR3 loop reads CSHAGGQGGAYEQYF. As DNA, the CDR3 is TGCAGCCACGCCGGGGGACAGGGGGGTGCCTACGAGCAGTACTTC. V and J are TRBV29-1 and TRBJ2-7; 11 nucleotides agree with TRBD1. With V trimmed by 8 bases and J by 2 bases, 11 bases remained unmatched. Germline V lookup: CDR1 SQVTM, CDR2 ANQGSEA. The CDR3 runs 15 residues.

This clonotype was observed many times. This sequence joins TRBV30 and TRBJ2-1; D is perhaps TRBD2 (6 bases). V was trimmed by 3 bases and J by 8 bases, leaving 17 bases between them. Germline CDR1 and CDR2: GTSNPN and SVGIG (reference sequence). The CDR3 spans 14 residues. CDR3 region: CAWRPLGRDDEQFF. In DNA form, the CDR3 reads TGTGCCTGGAGGCCGTTGGGGCGGGATGATGAGCAGTTCTTC.

This clonotype came up many times. This rearrangement joins TRBV28 to TRBJ2-5; tentatively, D is TRBD2 (6 bases). The CDR3 is made up of 14 amino acids. Germline assignment: CDR1 MDHEN and CDR2 SYDVKM. Trimming cost V 2 bases and J 0 bases, with 7 bases left between them. CDR3 region: CASSLGRYQETQYF. CDR3 sequence (DNA): TGTGCCAGCAGTTTAGGGAGGTACCAAGAGACCCAGTACTTC.

Many counts were recorded for this clonotype. The CDR3 is CASKLGVRSGANVLTF. The CDR3 DNA sequence: TGTGCCAGCAAATTGGGGGTCAGGTCTGGGGCCAACGTCCTGACTTTC. The rearrangement uses TRBV11-2 and TRBJ2-6, with D perhaps matching TRBD1 or TRBD2 (5 bases each). The germline V gene has CDR1 SGHAT and CDR2 FQNNGV. V was clipped by 7 bases and J by 1 base, with 14 bases between them. The CDR3 extends over 16 amino acids.

This clonotype occurred a few times. The chain has TRBV10-3 and TRBJ1-1, with D unresolved. The V gene's germline CDR1 is ENHRY and CDR2 SYGVKD. The CDR3 covers 13 residues. The V end was cut by 3 bases, the J end by 1 base, with 6 bases between. This CDR3 is CAISDKGNTEAFF. In DNA form, the CDR3 reads TGTGCCATCAGTGACAAGGGGAACACTGAAGCTTTCTTT.

The J gene is TRBJ2-2, the V gene TRBV20-1; 11 positions agree with TRBD2. The germline V gene has CDR1 DFQATT and CDR2 SNEGSKA (reference sequence). The V segment lost 5 bases and the J segment 6 bases; nucleotides outside the gene matches: 5. CDR3 length: 14 amino acids. The CDR3 region is CSARLAGGPGELFF. CDR3 DNA: TGCAGTGCTCGTTTAGCGGGAGGGCCCGGGGAGCTGTTTTTT.

In its sample, this clonotype ranks as medium-sized. This chain links TRBV28 with TRBJ2-2; TRBD1 aligns across 8 bases. The V segment lost 5 bases and the J segment 5 bases; nucleotides outside the gene matches: 7. Germline V lookup: CDR1 MDHEN, CDR2 SYDVKM. The CDR3 extends over 15 amino acids. The CDR3 DNA reads TGTGCCAGCAGTGTGACGGGGACAGGAACCGGGGAGCTGTTTTTT. It translates to CASSVTGTGTGELFF.

The table lists this clonotype with many counts. CDR3 residues: CASSLSVSGGSFYEQYF. CDR3 nucleotide sequence: TGTGCCAGCAGTTTATCGGTTAGCGGGGGGTCTTTCTACGAGCAGTACTTC. The J gene is TRBJ2-7, the V gene TRBV27, with 10 positions matching TRBD2. The CDR3 has 17 residues. Germline CDR1 reads MNHEY; CDR2 reads SMNVEV (reference sequence). V lost 0 bases and J lost 3; bases outside the gene matches: 8.